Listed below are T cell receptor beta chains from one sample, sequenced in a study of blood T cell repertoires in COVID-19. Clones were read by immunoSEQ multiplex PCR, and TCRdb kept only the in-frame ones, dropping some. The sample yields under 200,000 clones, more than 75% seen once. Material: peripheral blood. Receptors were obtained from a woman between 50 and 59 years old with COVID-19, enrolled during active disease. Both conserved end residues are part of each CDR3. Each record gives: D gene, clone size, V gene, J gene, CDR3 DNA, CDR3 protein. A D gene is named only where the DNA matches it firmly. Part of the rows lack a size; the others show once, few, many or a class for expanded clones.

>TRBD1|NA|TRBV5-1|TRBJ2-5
TGCGCCAGCAGCCTACAGGGGGTCCAAGAGACCCAGTACTTC
CASSLQGVQETQYF
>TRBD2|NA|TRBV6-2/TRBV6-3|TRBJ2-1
TGTGCCAGCAGTAATCTTAGCGGGGCGCCGTACAATGAGCAGTTCTTC
CASSNLSGAPYNEQFF
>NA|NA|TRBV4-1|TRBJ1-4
TGCGCCAGCAGCCACTGGACAGACCCAGATGGAAAACTGTTTTTT
CASSHWTDPDGKLFF
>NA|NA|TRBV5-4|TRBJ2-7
TGTGCCAGCAGCTTGGACAGGGTGTGGGAGCAGTACTTC
CASSLDRVWEQYF
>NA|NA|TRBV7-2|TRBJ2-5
TGTGCCAGCAGCTTAGCGCTGGCTAGCTTGGGAGAGACCCAGTACTTC
CASSLALASLGETQYF
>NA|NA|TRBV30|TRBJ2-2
TGTGCCTGGGGGTGGCGGATCGCGAACACCGGGGAGCTGTTTTTT
CAWGWRIANTGELFF
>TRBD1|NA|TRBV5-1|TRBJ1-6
TGCGCCAGCAGCTTAGGACAGGCAACAAATTCACCCCTCCACTTT
CASSLGQATNSPLHF
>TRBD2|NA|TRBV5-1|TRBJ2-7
TGCGCCAGCAGCTTGGGCGCAGTCGGGGGGGAGCAGTACTTC
CASSLGAVGGEQYF
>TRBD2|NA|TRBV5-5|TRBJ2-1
TGTGCCAGCAGCTCGCTAGCGGGGGTTAACAATGAGCAGTTCTTC
CASSSLAGVNNEQFF
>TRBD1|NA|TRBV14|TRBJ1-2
TGTGCCAGCAGCGGAAGACAGGGGGAAGTCTATGGCTACACCTTC
CASSGRQGEVYGYTF
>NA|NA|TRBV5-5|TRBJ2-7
TGTGCCAGCAGCGTATGGACGGGGAGCTCCTACGAGCAGTACTTC
CASSVWTGSSYEQYF
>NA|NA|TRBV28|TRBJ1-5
TGTGCCAGCACCCCGACAGGCAATCAGCCCCAGCATTTT
CASTPTGNQPQHF
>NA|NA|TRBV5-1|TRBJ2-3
TGCGCCAGCAGCTTGGGCGCAGGGCCTCCCACAGATACGCAGTATTTT
CASSLGAGPPTDTQYF
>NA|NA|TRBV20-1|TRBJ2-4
TGCAGCGCGGCAGGGGTGGGCATTCAGTACTTC
CSAAGVGIQYF
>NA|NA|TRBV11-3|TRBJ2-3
TGTGCCAGCAGCTTAGAAGTAACGACAGGTCGCCGTGGAGATACGCAGTATTTT
CASSLEVTTGRRGDTQYF
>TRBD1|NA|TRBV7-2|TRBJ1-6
TGTGCCAGCAGCCCAACAGGGGCCAGCTCCTATAATTCACCCCTCCACTTT
CASSPTGASSYNSPLHF
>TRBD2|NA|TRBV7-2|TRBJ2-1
TGTGCCAGCAGCTTATCAAGACTAGCGGAGAATGAGCAGTTCTTC
CASSLSRLAENEQFF
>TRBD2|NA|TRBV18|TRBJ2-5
TGTGCCAGCTCACCCCGGACTAGCGGGCAAGAGACCCAGTACTTC
CASSPRTSGQETQYF
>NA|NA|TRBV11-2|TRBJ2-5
TGTGCCAGCAGCTTAATAAGACTGACAACAGGAGAGACCCAGTACTTC
CASSLIRLTTGETQYF
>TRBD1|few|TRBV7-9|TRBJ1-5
TGTGCCAGCAGCAAACAGGGGAGTAATCAGCCCCAGCATTTT
CASSKQGSNQPQHF
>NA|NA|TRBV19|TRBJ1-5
TGTGCCAGTCGAAGTGGGGCAACCCAGAATCAGCCCCAGCATTTT
CASRSGATQNQPQHF
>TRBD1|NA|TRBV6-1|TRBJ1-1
TGTGCCAGCAGTGAAAGACAGGGGGCTGAAGCTTTCTTT
CASSERQGAEAFF
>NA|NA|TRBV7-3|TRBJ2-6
TGTGCCAGCAGCCCAACGGGTTATGGGGCCAACGTCCTGACTTTC
CASSPTGYGANVLTF